This TCR beta chain was recorded in a study of T-cell reconstitution after alpha-beta-depleted transplantation in children. From germline, CDR1 is DFQATT and CDR2 SNEGSKA (reference sequence). The CDR3 has 14 residues. V gave up 1 base and J gave up 4 bases, with 14 bases separating them. During its preparation, the TCRbeta library received unique molecular identifiers. MiXCR was run by TCRdb on the PCR reads, yielding one entry per CDR3 protein. This sample has about 210,000 distinct CDR3 sequences; approximately 19% occur once, and the top ten carry about 39%. Specimen: PBMCs, mostly from graft donor cells, collected 360 days after TCRalphabeta/CD19-depleted stem cell transplant. This chain links TRBV20-1 with TRBJ2-7; D possibly matches TRBD1 or TRBD2 (5 bases each). The sequence came from a male patient aged 2 to 9 who had a stem cell transplant for acute lymphoblastic leukemia, so the T cells may come from the graft donor. The CDR3 loop reads CSARALGDLYEQYF. In nucleotides, the CDR3 is TGCAGTGCTAGAGCTTTGGGGGATTTATACGAGCAGTACTTC.